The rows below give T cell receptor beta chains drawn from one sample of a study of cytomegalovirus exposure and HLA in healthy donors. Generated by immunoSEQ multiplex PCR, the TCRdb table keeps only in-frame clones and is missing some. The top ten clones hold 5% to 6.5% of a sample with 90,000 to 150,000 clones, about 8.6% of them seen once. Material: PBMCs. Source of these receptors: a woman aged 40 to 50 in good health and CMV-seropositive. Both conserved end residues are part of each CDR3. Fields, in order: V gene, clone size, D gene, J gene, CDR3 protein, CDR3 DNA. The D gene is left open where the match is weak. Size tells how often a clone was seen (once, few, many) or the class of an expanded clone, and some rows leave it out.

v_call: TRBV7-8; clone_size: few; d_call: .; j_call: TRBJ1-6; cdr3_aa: CASSLASPQRYSPLHF; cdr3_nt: TGTGCCAGCAGCTTAGCCAGTCCACAACGTTATTCACCCCTCCACTTT
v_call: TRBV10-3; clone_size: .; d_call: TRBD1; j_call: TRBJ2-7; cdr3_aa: CAIRGDRGGLEQYF; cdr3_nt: TGTGCCATCAGGGGGGACAGGGGAGGTCTCGAGCAGTACTTC
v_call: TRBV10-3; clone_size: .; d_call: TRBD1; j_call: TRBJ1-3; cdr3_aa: CAISEDRVDTIYF; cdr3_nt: TGTGCCATCAGTGAGGACAGGGTGGACACCATATATTTT
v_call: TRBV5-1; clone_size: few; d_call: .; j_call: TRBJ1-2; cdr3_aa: CASSLEPAGISSAGYTF; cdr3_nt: TGCGCCAGCAGCTTGGAGCCAGCCGGGATCTCGAGCGCGGGCTACACCTTC
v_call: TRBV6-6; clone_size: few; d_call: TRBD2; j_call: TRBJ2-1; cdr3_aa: CASSYGTRYNEQFF; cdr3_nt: TGTGCCAGCAGTTACGGGACTAGATACAATGAGCAGTTCTTC
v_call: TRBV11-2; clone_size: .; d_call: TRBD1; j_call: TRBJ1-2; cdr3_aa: CASSRNRGTNYGYTF; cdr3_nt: TGTGCCAGCAGCAGAAACAGGGGGACCAACTATGGCTACACCTTC
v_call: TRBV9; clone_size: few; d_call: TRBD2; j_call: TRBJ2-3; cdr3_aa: CASSIAGREPTDTQYF; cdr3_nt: TGTGCCAGCAGCATAGCGGGGCGGGAACCCACAGATACGCAGTATTTT
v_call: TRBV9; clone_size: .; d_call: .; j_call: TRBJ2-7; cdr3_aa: CASSVQGDLDYEQYF; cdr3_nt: TGTGCCAGCAGCGTCCAGGGGGACTTGGACTACGAGCAGTACTTC
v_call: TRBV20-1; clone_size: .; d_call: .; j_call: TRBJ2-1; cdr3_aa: CSAPTGNEQFF; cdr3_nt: TGCAGTGCTCCGACGGGGAATGAGCAGTTCTTC
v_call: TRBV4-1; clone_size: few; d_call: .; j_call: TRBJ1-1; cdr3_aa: CASSQARVGTEAFF; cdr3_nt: TGCGCCAGCAGCCAAGCGCGGGTGGGCACTGAAGCTTTCTTT
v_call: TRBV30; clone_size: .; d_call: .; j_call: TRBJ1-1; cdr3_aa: CAWSASGYTEAFF; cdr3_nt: TGTGCCTGGAGCGCCTCGGGGTACACTGAAGCTTTCTTT
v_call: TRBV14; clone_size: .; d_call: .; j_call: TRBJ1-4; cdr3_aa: CASSQEKLWWRSEKLFF; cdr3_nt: TGTGCCAGCAGCCAAGAAAAACTGTGGTGGAGGAGTGAAAAACTGTTTTTT
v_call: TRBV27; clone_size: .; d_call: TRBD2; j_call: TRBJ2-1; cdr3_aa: CASFDRGREGFF; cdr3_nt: TGTGCCAGCTTTGATAGGGGCAGGGAGGGCTTCTTC
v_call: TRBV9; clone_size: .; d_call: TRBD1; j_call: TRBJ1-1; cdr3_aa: CASSAATGGTEAFF; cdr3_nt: TGTGCCAGCAGCGCTGCGACAGGGGGAACTGAAGCTTTCTTT
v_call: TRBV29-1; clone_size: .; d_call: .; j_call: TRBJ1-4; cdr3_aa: CSVEQGAGKLFF; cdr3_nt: TGCAGCGTTGAGCAGGGAGCGGGAAAACTGTTTTTT
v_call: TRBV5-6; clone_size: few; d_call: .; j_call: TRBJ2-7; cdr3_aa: CASSLLRGGEQYF; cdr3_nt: TGTGCCAGCAGCTTACTCAGGGGTGGCGAGCAGTACTTC
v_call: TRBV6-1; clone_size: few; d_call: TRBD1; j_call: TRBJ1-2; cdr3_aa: CASPYPGGAGGYTF; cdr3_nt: TGTGCCAGCCCGTATCCAGGGGGCGCGGGCGGCTACACCTTC